A selection of T cell receptor beta chains follows, all from one sample in a study of PD-1 blockade in classical Hodgkin lymphoma. Sequenced by immunoSEQ multiplex PCR; TCRdb stores in-frame clones only, minus some. Of 10,000 or so clones listed, 74% were seen once; the top ten hold about 10%. The sample was CD8+ T cells from blood, taken before the fourth cycle of nivolumab. The origin of the receptors is a human donor with classical Hodgkin lymphoma. CDR3s include the opening cysteine and the closing phenylalanine or tryptophan. The D gene is left open where the match is weak. Part of the rows lack a size; the others show once, few, many or a class for expanded clones.

V gene: TRBV12-2; clone size: .; J gene: TRBJ2-3; D gene: .; CDR3 protein: CASRRGLADSPHICTDTQYF; CDR3 DNA: TGTGCAAGTCGCCGTGGACTAGCGGATTCCCCCCACATTTGCACAGATACGCAGTATTTT
V gene: TRBV27; clone size: .; J gene: TRBJ1-2; D gene: .; CDR3 protein: CASSPDTLGTARGYTF; CDR3 DNA: TGTGCCAGCAGTCCCGATACTCTCGGGACCGCGAGGGGCTACACCTTC
V gene: TRBV5-3; clone size: .; J gene: TRBJ2-5; D gene: TRBD1; CDR3 protein: CARSFDRVWETQYF; CDR3 DNA: TGTGCCAGAAGCTTTGACAGGGTTTGGGAGACCCAGTACTTC
V gene: TRBV4-3; clone size: .; J gene: TRBJ1-1; D gene: .; CDR3 protein: CASSQRSGNTEAFF; CDR3 DNA: TGCGCCAGCAGCCAACGCTCAGGGAACACTGAAGCTTTCTTT
V gene: TRBV7-9; clone size: .; J gene: TRBJ2-3; D gene: .; CDR3 protein: CASSSGMGSMDTQYF; CDR3 DNA: TGTGCCAGCAGCTCGGGGATGGGGTCGATGGATACGCAGTATTTT
V gene: TRBV19; clone size: once; J gene: TRBJ2-2; D gene: .; CDR3 protein: CASSIKGGTGELFF; CDR3 DNA: TGTGCCAGTAGTATTAAGGGAGGCACCGGGGAGCTGTTTTTT
V gene: TRBV5-6; clone size: .; J gene: TRBJ2-7; D gene: TRBD1; CDR3 protein: CASSWDRETHEQYF; CDR3 DNA: TGTGCCAGCAGCTGGGACAGGGAGACCCACGAGCAGTACTTC
V gene: TRBV4-3; clone size: .; J gene: TRBJ2-3; D gene: TRBD2; CDR3 protein: CASSLESSGATDTQYF; CDR3 DNA: TGCGCCAGCAGTCTTGAGTCTAGCGGGGCAACAGATACGCAGTATTTT
V gene: TRBV25-1; clone size: .; J gene: TRBJ2-2; D gene: TRBD1; CDR3 protein: CASSSTGYTGELFF; CDR3 DNA: TGTGCCAGCAGTTCGACAGGGTACACCGGGGAGCTGTTTTTT
V gene: TRBV18; clone size: few; J gene: TRBJ2-2; D gene: .; CDR3 protein: CASSPPGTNLPGELFF; CDR3 DNA: TGTGCCAGCTCACCTCCGGGGACCAACCTCCCCGGGGAGCTGTTTTTT
V gene: TRBV4-3; clone size: .; J gene: TRBJ2-1; D gene: TRBD2; CDR3 protein: CASSQDISGRFEQFF; CDR3 DNA: TGCGCCAGCAGCCAAGATATTAGCGGGAGGTTTGAGCAGTTCTTC
V gene: TRBV7-7; clone size: .; J gene: TRBJ2-5; D gene: TRBD1; CDR3 protein: CASSRQGFTQETQYF; CDR3 DNA: TGTGCCAGCAGTCGACAGGGGTTCACCCAAGAGACCCAGTACTTC
V gene: TRBV4-1; clone size: .; J gene: TRBJ2-1; D gene: TRBD2; CDR3 protein: CASSQGGGASGTSSYNEQFF; CDR3 DNA: TGCGCCAGCAGCCAAGGGGGCGGGGCTAGCGGGACGAGCTCCTACAATGAGCAGTTCTTC
V gene: TRBV30; clone size: .; J gene: TRBJ2-7; D gene: TRBD1; CDR3 protein: CAWEGTGGFYEQYF; CDR3 DNA: TGTGCCTGGGAGGGGACAGGGGGGTTCTACGAGCAGTACTTC
V gene: TRBV4-1; clone size: .; J gene: TRBJ1-5; D gene: .; CDR3 protein: CASSQVGGGGLSNQPQHF; CDR3 DNA: TGCGCCAGCAGCCAAGTTGGAGGGGGAGGGCTTAGCAATCAGCCCCAGCATTTT
V gene: TRBV27; clone size: .; J gene: TRBJ1-3; D gene: TRBD1; CDR3 protein: CASSLTGQGAGNTIYF; CDR3 DNA: TGTGCCAGCAGTTTAACGGGACAGGGGGCGGGAAACACCATATATTTT
V gene: TRBV6-1; clone size: .; J gene: TRBJ2-7; D gene: .; CDR3 protein: CASSDHFPYEQYF; CDR3 DNA: TGTGCCAGCAGTGACCACTTCCCCTACGAGCAGTACTTC
V gene: TRBV28; clone size: few; J gene: TRBJ1-1; D gene: .; CDR3 protein: CASSLTLTYEAFF; CDR3 DNA: TGTGCCAGCAGTCTGACACTTACCTATGAAGCTTTCTTT
V gene: TRBV4-3; clone size: once; J gene: TRBJ2-1; D gene: .; CDR3 protein: CASSQVRQTRSYNEQFF; CDR3 DNA: TGCGCCAGCAGCCAGGTCAGACAGACCCGCTCCTACAATGAGCAGTTCTTC
V gene: TRBV27; clone size: .; J gene: TRBJ2-3; D gene: .; CDR3 protein: CASSSLGQGLTDTQYF; CDR3 DNA: TGTGCCAGCAGTTCCCTGGGGCAGGGTCTTACAGATACGCAGTATTTT
V gene: TRBV7-6; clone size: .; J gene: TRBJ2-7; D gene: .; CDR3 protein: CASSSERYYEQYF; CDR3 DNA: TGTGCCAGCAGCTCGGAGCGTTACTACGAGCAGTACTTC
V gene: TRBV7-8; clone size: few; J gene: TRBJ2-7; D gene: .; CDR3 protein: CASSSRGPYEQYF; CDR3 DNA: TGTGCCAGCAGCTCCCGGGGCCCCTACGAGCAGTACTTC
V gene: TRBV27; clone size: .; J gene: TRBJ2-3; D gene: .; CDR3 protein: CASFPTGPPTDTQYF; CDR3 DNA: TGTGCCAGCTTCCCGACAGGTCCCCCCACAGATACGCAGTATTTT
V gene: TRBV19; clone size: .; J gene: TRBJ2-1; D gene: .; CDR3 protein: CASSETVAYNEQFF; CDR3 DNA: TGTGCCAGTAGTGAGACAGTGGCCTACAATGAGCAGTTCTTC
V gene: TRBV6-5; clone size: few; J gene: TRBJ1-1; D gene: .; CDR3 protein: CATIDLRGNTEAFF; CDR3 DNA: TGTGCCACCATTGACCTGAGGGGGAACACTGAAGCTTTCTTT
V gene: TRBV10-1; clone size: few; J gene: TRBJ2-1; D gene: .; CDR3 protein: CASSEASYNEQFF; CDR3 DNA: TGCGCCAGCAGTGAGGCTAGCTACAATGAGCAGTTCTTC
V gene: TRBV15; clone size: few; J gene: TRBJ2-1; D gene: .; CDR3 protein: CATSRDRGIHNEQFF; CDR3 DNA: TGTGCCACCAGCAGAGATCGTGGCATTCACAATGAGCAGTTCTTC
V gene: TRBV27; clone size: .; J gene: TRBJ2-3; D gene: TRBD1; CDR3 protein: CASSLTGMGVVTDTQYF; CDR3 DNA: TGTGCCAGCAGTCTGACAGGGATGGGGGTGGTTACAGATACGCAGTATTTT
V gene: TRBV4-2; clone size: .; J gene: TRBJ1-2; D gene: TRBD1; CDR3 protein: CASSQEDRGPSYGYTF; CDR3 DNA: TGTGCCAGCAGCCAAGAGGACAGGGGGCCCTCTTATGGCTACACCTTC
V gene: TRBV6-1; clone size: .; J gene: TRBJ2-2; D gene: TRBD2; CDR3 protein: CASSRLALNTGELFF; CDR3 DNA: TGTGCCAGCAGTAGACTAGCGCTAAACACCGGGGAGCTGTTTTTT
V gene: TRBV7-9; clone size: few; J gene: TRBJ2-1; D gene: TRBD2; CDR3 protein: CASSLGPGLAGNEQFF; CDR3 DNA: TGTGCCAGCAGCTTAGGACCGGGACTAGCGGGAAATGAGCAGTTCTTC
V gene: TRBV10-3; clone size: .; J gene: TRBJ2-5; D gene: .; CDR3 protein: CAISESNGFQETQYF; CDR3 DNA: TGTGCCATCAGTGAGTCGAACGGGTTCCAAGAGACCCAGTACTTC
V gene: TRBV6-1; clone size: .; J gene: TRBJ2-3; D gene: .; CDR3 protein: CASSDLGAGGDTQYF; CDR3 DNA: TGTGCCAGCAGTGATTTGGGGGCTGGCGGAGATACGCAGTATTTT
V gene: TRBV7-2; clone size: .; J gene: TRBJ2-7; D gene: TRBD1; CDR3 protein: CASSSPRQGIHEQYF; CDR3 DNA: TGTGCCAGCAGCTCACCCAGACAGGGGATCCACGAGCAGTACTTC
V gene: TRBV28; clone size: .; J gene: TRBJ1-1; D gene: .; CDR3 protein: CASSLTEAFF; CDR3 DNA: TGTGCCAGCAGTTTAACTGAAGCTTTCTTT
V gene: TRBV6-5; clone size: .; J gene: TRBJ2-7; D gene: TRBD1; CDR3 protein: CASSYSGQGTYEQYF; CDR3 DNA: TGTGCCAGCAGTTACTCGGGACAGGGCACCTACGAGCAGTACTTC
V gene: TRBV28; clone size: .; J gene: TRBJ1-1; D gene: TRBD1; CDR3 protein: CASSFTGGEGENTEAFF; CDR3 DNA: TGTGCCAGCAGTTTTACAGGGGGCGAGGGTGAGAACACTGAAGCTTTCTTT
V gene: TRBV4-1; clone size: .; J gene: TRBJ2-7; D gene: .; CDR3 protein: CASSFSSYEQYF; CDR3 DNA: TGCGCCAGCAGCTTCAGCTCCTACGAGCAGTACTTC
V gene: TRBV27; clone size: .; J gene: TRBJ1-5; D gene: .; CDR3 protein: CASSLRSGLPNQPQHF; CDR3 DNA: TGTGCCAGCAGTTTAAGGAGTGGGTTACCCAATCAGCCCCAGCATTTT
V gene: TRBV4-1; clone size: .; J gene: TRBJ1-6; D gene: .; CDR3 protein: CASSIAVDSYNSPLHF; CDR3 DNA: TGCGCCAGCAGCATCGCCGTCGACAGCTATAATTCACCCCTCCACTTT
V gene: TRBV11-1; clone size: .; J gene: TRBJ1-1; D gene: TRBD1; CDR3 protein: CASSDTRTGVPEAFF; CDR3 DNA: TGTGCCAGCAGCGATACAAGGACAGGGGTGCCAGAAGCTTTCTTT
V gene: TRBV27; clone size: .; J gene: TRBJ1-1; D gene: TRBD1; CDR3 protein: CASSLTGGNTEAFF; CDR3 DNA: TGTGCCAGCAGTTTAACAGGGGGGAACACTGAAGCTTTCTTT
V gene: TRBV7-6; clone size: .; J gene: TRBJ1-1; D gene: .; CDR3 protein: CASTPKGRVGVTEAFF; CDR3 DNA: TGTGCCAGCACCCCTAAGGGGCGGGTTGGAGTTACTGAAGCTTTCTTT
V gene: TRBV4-1; clone size: .; J gene: TRBJ1-1; D gene: .; CDR3 protein: CASSQDTVTGEAFF; CDR3 DNA: TGCGCCAGCAGCCAAGATACCGTAACAGGAGAAGCTTTCTTT
V gene: TRBV5-1; clone size: large; J gene: TRBJ2-1; D gene: .; CDR3 protein: CASSSLYNEQFF; CDR3 DNA: TGCGCCAGCAGCTCTTTATACAATGAGCAGTTCTTC